This TCR beta chain was sequenced for a study of early T cells in non-severe SARS-CoV-2 infection. The wider study: Chains stayed unpaired after sequencing of bulk RNA from unsorted whole blood.

Individual cDNA molecules carried attached unique molecular identifiers. MiXCR, applied by TCRdb to the 5' RACE reads, yields one record per CDR3 protein. The sample shows about 71,000 distinct CDR3 sequences, roughly 15% of them seen only once. CDR3 length: 13 amino acids. The germline V gene has CDR1 SQVTM and CDR2 ANQGSEA. With 4 bases removed from V and 6 bases from J, the gap between germline ends came to 12 bases. Study-level findings and limits: CD4 and private specificities were missed by VDJdb matching, which favored anti-spike CD8 responses.

Remarks on this clonotype: Its antigen is currently unknown.

The chain carries TRBV29-1 and TRBJ2-2; a weak D match, TRBD2 (6 bases). Sequencing was done on a sample of whole blood. This receptor was obtained from an adult who was a healthcare worker with PCR-confirmed SARS-CoV-2 infection or an uninfected control (not recorded which). In DNA form, the CDR3 reads TGCAGCGTTGTTAACTCGGGGGCCGGGGAGCTGTTTTTT. Translated, it gives CSVVNSGAGELFF.